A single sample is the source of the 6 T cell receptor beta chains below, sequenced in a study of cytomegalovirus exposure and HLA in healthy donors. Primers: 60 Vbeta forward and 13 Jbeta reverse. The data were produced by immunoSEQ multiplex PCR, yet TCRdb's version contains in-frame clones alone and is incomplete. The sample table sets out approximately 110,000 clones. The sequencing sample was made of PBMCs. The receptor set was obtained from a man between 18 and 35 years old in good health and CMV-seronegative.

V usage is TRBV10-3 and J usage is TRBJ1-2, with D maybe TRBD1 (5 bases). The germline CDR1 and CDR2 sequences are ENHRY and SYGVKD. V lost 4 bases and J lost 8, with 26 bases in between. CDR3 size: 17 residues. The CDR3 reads CAISGQGRSTGRWGYTF. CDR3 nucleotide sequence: TGTGCCATCAGTGGGCAGGGAAGGTCAACCGGCCGCTGGGGCTACACCTTC.

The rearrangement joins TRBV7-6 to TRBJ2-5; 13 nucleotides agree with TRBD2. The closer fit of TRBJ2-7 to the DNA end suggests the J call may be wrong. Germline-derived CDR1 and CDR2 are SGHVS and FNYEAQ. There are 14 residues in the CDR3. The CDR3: CASSRLAGGHEQYF. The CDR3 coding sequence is TGTGCCAGCAGCCGACTAGCGGGAGGACACGAGCAGTACTTC.

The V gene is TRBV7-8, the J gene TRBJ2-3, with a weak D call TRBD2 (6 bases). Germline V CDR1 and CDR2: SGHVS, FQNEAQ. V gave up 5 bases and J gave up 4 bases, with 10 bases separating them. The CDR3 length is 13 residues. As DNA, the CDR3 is TGTGCCAGCAGCCCCGGGGGTGCAGATACGCAGTATTTT. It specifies CASSPGGADTQYF.

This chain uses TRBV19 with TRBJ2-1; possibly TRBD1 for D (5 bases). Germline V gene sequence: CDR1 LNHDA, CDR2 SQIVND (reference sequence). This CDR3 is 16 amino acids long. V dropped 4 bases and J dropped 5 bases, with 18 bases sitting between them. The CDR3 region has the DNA TGTGCCAGTAGTACCAGACTGACGTCCAGGGACAATGAGCAGTTCTTC. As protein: CASSTRLTSRDNEQFF.

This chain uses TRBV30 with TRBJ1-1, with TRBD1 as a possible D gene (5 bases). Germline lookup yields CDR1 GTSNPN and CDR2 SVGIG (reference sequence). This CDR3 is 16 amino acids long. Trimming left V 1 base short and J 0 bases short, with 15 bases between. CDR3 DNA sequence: TGTGCCTGGAGTGGGCTCGGTAGACAGTTGAACACTGAAGCTTTCTTT. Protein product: CAWSGLGRQLNTEAFF.

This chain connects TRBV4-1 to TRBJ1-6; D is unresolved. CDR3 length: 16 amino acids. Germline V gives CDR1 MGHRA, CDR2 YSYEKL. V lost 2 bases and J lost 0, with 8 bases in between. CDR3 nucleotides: TGCGCCAGCAGCCAAAGATTGAGCTCCTATAATTCACCCCTCCACTTT. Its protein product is CASSQRLSSYNSPLHF.